This T cell receptor beta chain emerged from a study of cytomegalovirus exposure and HLA in healthy donors. Overall study findings and caveats: Later genetic work tied a missense DCLRE1C variant to beta-chain V and J trimming. In vitro confirmation showed a few CMV-associated chains to be CMV antigen specific.

On this clone itself: Its specificity is not known.

The PCR contained 60 Vbeta and 13 Jbeta primers. Clones were sequenced by immunoSEQ multiplex PCR, and TCRdb holds only the in-frame ones, with some missing. The sample shows roughly 73,000 clones, around 84% of them seen only once. V lost 9 bases and J lost 1, with 6 bases in between. The length of the CDR3 is 11 residues. The germline gives CDR1 MNHNY, CDR2 SVGAGI (reference sequence). Sequenced input: PBMCs. This rearrangement joins TRBV6-6 to TRBJ1-1; D call uncertain. This clonotype was obtained from a woman in her forties or fifties in good health and CMV-seronegative. DNA of the CDR3: TGTGCCAGTCAGGCGAACACTGAAGCTTTCTTT. This sequence encodes CASQANTEAFF.